The text below deals with one TCR beta chain. The antigen is unknown. The entry originates in a study of shared clonotypes between healthy human individuals. Study-wide results and limits: Memory subsets generally showed smaller estimated richness than naive subsets did.

Assay used: immunoSEQ multiplex PCR; TCRdb lists only in-frame clones, some missing. The sample consists of about 340,000 clones, more than 60% of them appearing once. This CDR3 contains 17 residues. Trimming removed 4 bases from V and 7 bases from J; junction bases left unmatched: 15. CDR1 SGHNT and CDR2 YYREEE come from the germline V gene (reference sequence). The sequence was obtained from a man aged 30 to 39 in good health. The source material was memory CD4+ T cells sorted from blood. Described subset: CD45RA-negative fraction. The chain links TRBV5-4 to TRBJ2-1, with TRBD2 matching 9 bases. CDR3 sequence reads: CASSRVAGGMGTNEQFF. The CDR3 coding sequence is TGTGCCAGCAGCCGGGTGGCGGGAGGGATGGGTACGAATGAGCAGTTCTTC.